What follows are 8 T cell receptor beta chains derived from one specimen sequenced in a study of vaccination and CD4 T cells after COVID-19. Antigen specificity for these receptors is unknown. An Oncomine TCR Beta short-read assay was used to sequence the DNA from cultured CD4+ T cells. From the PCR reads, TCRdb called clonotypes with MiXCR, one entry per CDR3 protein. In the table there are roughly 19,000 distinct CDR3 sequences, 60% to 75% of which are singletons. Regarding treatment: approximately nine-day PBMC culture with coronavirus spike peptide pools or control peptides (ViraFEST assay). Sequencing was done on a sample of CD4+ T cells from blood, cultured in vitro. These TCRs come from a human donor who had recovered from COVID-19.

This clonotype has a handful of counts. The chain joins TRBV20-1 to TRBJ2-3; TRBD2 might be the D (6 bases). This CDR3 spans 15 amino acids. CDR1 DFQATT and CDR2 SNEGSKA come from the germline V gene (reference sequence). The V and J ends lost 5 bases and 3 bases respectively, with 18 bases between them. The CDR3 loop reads CSARGPDRGTDTQYF. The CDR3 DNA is TGCAGTGCTCGGGGACCTGATCGGGGGACAGATACGCAGTATTTT.

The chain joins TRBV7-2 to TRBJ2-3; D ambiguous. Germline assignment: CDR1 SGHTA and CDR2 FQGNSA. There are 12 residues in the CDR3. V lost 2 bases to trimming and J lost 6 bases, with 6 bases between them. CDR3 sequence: CASSLNSDTQYF. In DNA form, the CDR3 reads TGTGCCAGCAGCTTAAACTCGGATACGCAGTATTTT.

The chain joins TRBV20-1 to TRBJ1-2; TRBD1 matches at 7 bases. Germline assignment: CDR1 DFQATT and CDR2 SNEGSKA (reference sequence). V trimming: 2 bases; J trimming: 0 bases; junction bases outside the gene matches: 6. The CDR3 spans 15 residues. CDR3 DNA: TGCAGTGCTAGAATACCGGGACAGACTAACTATGGCTACACCTTC. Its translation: CSARIPGQTNYGYTF.

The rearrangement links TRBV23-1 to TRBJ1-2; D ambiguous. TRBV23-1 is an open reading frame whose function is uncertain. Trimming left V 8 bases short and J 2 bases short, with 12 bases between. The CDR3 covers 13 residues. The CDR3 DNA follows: TGCGCCAGCTCCCCGAAGGGAAACTATGGCTACACCTTC. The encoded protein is CASSPKGNYGYTF.

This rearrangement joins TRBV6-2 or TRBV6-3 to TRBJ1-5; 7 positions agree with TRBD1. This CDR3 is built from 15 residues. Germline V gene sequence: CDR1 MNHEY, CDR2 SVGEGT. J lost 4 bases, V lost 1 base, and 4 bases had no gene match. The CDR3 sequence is CASSYLGQANQPQHF. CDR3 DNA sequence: TGTGCCAGCAGTTACTTAGGACAGGCGAATCAGCCCCAGCATTTT.

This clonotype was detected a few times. This CDR3 reads CASSITGQGEGQPQHF. DNA of the CDR3: TGTGCCAGTAGTATAACGGGACAGGGCGAGGGGCAGCCCCAGCATTTT. The chain joins TRBV19 to TRBJ1-5, with 9 bases that match TRBD1. The CDR3 spans 16 residues. J was trimmed by 7 bases and V by 2 bases; bases with no gene match: 9. Germline V lookup: CDR1 LNHDA, CDR2 SQIVND (reference sequence).

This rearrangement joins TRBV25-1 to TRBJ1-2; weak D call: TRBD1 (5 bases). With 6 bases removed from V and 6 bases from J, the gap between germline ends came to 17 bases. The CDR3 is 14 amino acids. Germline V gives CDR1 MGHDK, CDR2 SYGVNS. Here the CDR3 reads CASSPVGRVNGYTF. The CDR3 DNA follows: TGTGCCAGCAGCCCGGTTGGCAGGGTCAATGGCTACACCTTC.

Written as DNA, the CDR3 is TGTGCCAGCAGTCAGGGAGCTAACTATGGCTACACCTTC. As protein: CASSQGANYGYTF. The rearrangement joins TRBV12-3 or TRBV12-4 to TRBJ1-2; maybe TRBD1 (5 bases). This CDR3 contains 13 residues. V lost 5 bases and J 0 bases, leaving 7 bases between the germline ends.